Below are 18 T cell receptor beta chains sequenced from a single sample in a study of human T cells and chemical hapten exposure. TCRdb re-derived calls from the RACE reads in MiXCR, one entry per CDR3 protein. The sample has fewer than 45,000 distinct CDR3 sequences, about 4.2% seen once. The time point: patch test 1, 2 weeks after DPC sensitization. Treatment specified: therapeutic diphenylcyclopropenone sensitization with weekly scalp DPC. Total RNA came from unfractionated whole blood. This material consisted of whole blood, taken in connection with sensitization to the hapten diphenylcyclopropenone (DPC). All receptors come from a man aged 45-65 years with alopecia areata. Some clones in this sample may be carry-over from other donors' samples.

This clonotype was seen many times. This chain links TRBV12-3 or TRBV12-4 with TRBJ1-5; D might be TRBD1 (6 bases). This CDR3 spans 14 amino acids. The germline V and J ends were trimmed by 6 bases and 2 bases, with 11 bases remaining between them. The chain's CDR3 is CASSLRQGNQPQHF. CDR3 bases: TGTGCCAGCAGCCTTAGACAGGGCAATCAGCCCCAGCATTTT.

This clonotype has at least ten counts. V and J are TRBV10-3 and TRBJ2-2, with unresolved D. The CDR3 extends over 16 amino acids. CDR1 and CDR2 from the germline V gene are ENHRY and SYGVKD. V shed 1 base and J shed 6 bases, with 15 bases lying between them. The CDR3 region has the DNA TGTGCCATCAGTGAGTGGGGAATAGACAACCCCGGGGAGCTGTTTTTT. Protein: CAISEWGIDNPGELFF.

This clonotype was seen repeatedly, ten times or more. The chain employs TRBV4-2 and TRBJ2-3; D perhaps matches TRBD1 (6 bases). The CDR3 runs to 20 residues. Looked up from germline, CDR1 is LGHNA and CDR2 is YNFKEQ. V was cut by 2 bases and J by 5 bases, with 29 bases left in between. CDR3 nucleotide sequence: TGTGCCAGCAGCCAAAGCCCCCGCCCCCGCCAGGGGCCTTACCGAGATACGCAGTATTTT. This codes for CASSQSPRPRQGPYRDTQYF.

In this sample, this clonotype turned up many times. The chain combines TRBV12-3 or TRBV12-4 with TRBJ1-3; no clear D gene. The CDR3 sequence is 13 residues long. Trimming stripped 4 bases from V and 9 bases from J, with 13 bases between. The CDR3 coding sequence is TGTGCCAGCAGTTCCCACACGGGGAGCACCATATATTTT. Protein sequence: CASSSHTGSTIYF.

In this sample, this clonotype turned up many times. The chain joins TRBV7-8 to TRBJ2-5; tentatively, D is TRBD2 (6 bases). The CDR3 spans 15 residues. From germline, CDR1 is SGHVS and CDR2 FQNEAQ. Trimming took 1 base from V and 3 from J, leaving 12 bases between them. The CDR3: CASSLEAGFKETQYF. The CDR3 DNA reads TGTGCCAGCAGCTTAGAGGCGGGATTTAAAGAGACCCAGTACTTC.

This clonotype was seen at least ten times. The CDR3 region is CATSRDRLAGEQFF. The DNA of the CDR3 is TGTGCCACCAGCAGAGATAGGCTAGCGGGAGAGCAGTTCTTC. The chain joins TRBV15 to TRBJ2-1; 9 bases map to TRBD2. Germline V gives CDR1 LNHNV, CDR2 YYDKDF (reference sequence). The CDR3 contains 14 residues. The ends lost 0 bases at V and 10 bases at J; junction bases unmatched: 4.

This clonotype was recorded at least ten times. The V call is TRBV7-2, the J call TRBJ2-3, with D unclear. The CDR3 sequence is 16 residues long. Germline V lookup: CDR1 SGHTA, CDR2 FQGNSA. Trimming left V 1 base short and J 10 bases short, with 21 bases between. CDR3 sequence: CASSLDDGASPTSQYF. For the CDR3, the DNA is TGTGCCAGCAGCTTAGACGACGGAGCCTCCCCCACTTCGCAGTATTTT.

The V call is TRBV20-1, the J call TRBJ1-2; 8 nucleotides match TRBD1. The J segment lost 3 bases and the V segment lost 7 bases, leaving 10 bases of the junction unmatched. The CDR3 is made up of 14 amino acids. Germline CDR1 DFQATT, CDR2 SNEGSKA (reference sequence). The CDR3 DNA is TGCAGTGTGGTTCAGGGGGCGTATGACTATGGCTACACCTTC. Its protein is CSVVQGAYDYGYTF.

As to this clonotype: This may come from a read error, since a much larger clone is one base off. The chain uses TRBV7-9 and TRBJ1-5; a possible D gene is TRBD1 (6 bases). Germline-derived CDR1 and CDR2 are SEHNR and FQNEAQ (reference sequence). The CDR3 sequence is 14 residues long. The CDR3 loop is CTSSLEGGNQPQHF. The DNA of the CDR3 is TGTACCAGCAGCTTAGAGGGGGGCAATCAGCCCCAGCATTTT. Full variable domain (missing parts from reference TRBV7-9 and TRBJ1-5): DTGVSQNPRHKITKRGQNVTFRCDPISEHNRLYWYRQTLGQGPEFLTYFQNEAQLEKSRLLSDRFSAERPKGSFSTLEIQRTEQGDSAMYLCTSSLEGGNQPQHFGDGTRLSIL.

This clonotype was recorded at least ten times. The genes are TRBV7-2 and TRBJ1-2, with D perhaps TRBD1 (5 bases). The germline V and J ends were trimmed by 5 bases and 4 bases, with 17 bases remaining between them. The germline V gene encodes CDR1 SGHTA and CDR2 FQGNSA. This CDR3 comprises 15 residues. The CDR3 DNA follows: TGTGCCAGCAGCCCCACATCGGGGCAGGGCTATGGCTACACCTTC. Protein product: CASSPTSGQGYGYTF.

This clonotype was found many times. The chain is built from TRBV7-2 and TRBJ2-5; no clear D gene. Germline V CDR1 and CDR2: SGHTA, FQGNSA. The CDR3 sequence is 11 residues long. Trimming pared 5 bases from V and 5 bases from J, leaving 6 bases between. The CDR3: CASSPMETQYF. DNA for the CDR3: TGTGCCAGCAGCCCCATGGAGACCCAGTACTTC. Filled out from reference TRBV7-2 and TRBJ2-5, the complete variable domain reads GAGVSQSPSNKVTEKGKDVELRCDPISGHTALYWYRQSLGQGLEFLIYFQGNSAPDKSGLPSDRFSAERTGGSVSTLTIQRTQQEDSAVYLCASSPMETQYFGPGTRLLVL.

Ten or more counts support this clonotype. V gene TRBV5-6 combines with J gene TRBJ1-1; D is uncertain. Germline V lookup: CDR1 SGHDT, CDR2 YYEEEE. This CDR3 region has 13 residues. With 2 bases removed from V and 0 bases from J, the gap between germline ends came to 5 bases. The CDR3 region is CASSFVVNTEAFF. The CDR3 coding sequence is TGTGCCAGCAGCTTCGTTGTGAACACTGAAGCTTTCTTT.

Ten or more counts support this clonotype. The chain employs TRBV28 and TRBJ1-4, with 9 bases aligning to TRBD1. Germline CDR1 and CDR2: MDHEN and SYDVKM. Losses at the gene ends were 6 bases for V and 3 bases for J; bases not matched to a gene: 5. CDR3 length: 15 amino acids. CDR3 coding DNA: TGTGCCAGCAGGGGACAGGGAGAAGCTAATGAAAAACTGTTTTTT. Translation gives CASRGQGEANEKLFF.

This clonotype has a count of ten or more. This rearrangement joins TRBV5-1 to TRBJ2-3; weak D call: TRBD2 (6 bases). The germline CDR1 and CDR2 sequences are SGHRS and YFSETQ. The CDR3 is 13 amino acids. The V end was cut by 3 bases, the J end by 5 bases, with 10 bases between. The CDR3, as DNA: TGCGCCAGCAGCTACCTAGCGAAAGATACGCAGTATTTT. It is translated as CASSYLAKDTQYF.

The rearrangement joins TRBV3-1 to TRBJ2-2; 8 bases match TRBD2. The CDR3 extends over 17 amino acids. The ends lost 0 bases at V and 1 base at J; junction bases unmatched: 4. The germline CDR1 and CDR2 sequences are LGHDT and YNNKEL (reference sequence). The CDR3 nucleotides read TGTGCCAGCAGCCAAGACGGACTAGCACTGAACACCGGGGAGCTGTTTTTT. Amino acids: CASSQDGLALNTGELFF.

The rearrangement joins TRBV5-1 to TRBJ2-3; TRBD2 aligns across 7 bases. This CDR3 spans 16 amino acids. Per the germline V gene, CDR1 is SGHRS and CDR2 is YFSETQ. J lost 6 bases, V lost 0 bases, and 10 bases had no gene match. The chain's CDR3 is CASSLGPLRERDTQYF. CDR3 nucleotides: TGCGCCAGCAGCTTGGGGCCTTTGCGGGAGAGGGATACGCAGTATTTT.

This clonotype was observed many times. V usage is TRBV9 and J usage is TRBJ2-2; D perhaps matches TRBD2 (6 bases). Between the trimmed V and J ends, which lost 3 bases and 5 bases, there was a span of 14 bases. CDR3 length equals 15 residues. Per the germline V gene, CDR1 is SGDLS and CDR2 is YYNGEE. The CDR3 loop is CASSEEGYPTGELFF. The CDR3 DNA sequence: TGTGCCAGCAGCGAGGAGGGCTATCCAACCGGGGAGCTGTTTTTT. The whole variable domain, remainder taken from reference TRBV9 and TRBJ2-2, is DSGVTQTPKHLITATGQRVTLRCSPRSGDLSVYWYQQSLDQGLQFLIQYYNGEERAKGNILERFSAQQFPDLHSELNLSSLELGDSALYFCASSEEGYPTGELFFGEGSRLTVL.

This clonotype was seen repeatedly, ten times or more. The chain recombines TRBV28 with TRBJ1-4, with D perhaps TRBD1 (5 bases). CDR3 length equals 14 residues. Germline CDR1 is MDHEN and CDR2 is SYDVKM. Trimming shortened V by 6 bases and J by 0 bases, and 8 bases separated the two germline ends. CDR3 bases: TGTGCCAGCAGCGGGACCCCAACTAATGAAAAACTGTTTTTT. It is translated as CASSGTPTNEKLFF.